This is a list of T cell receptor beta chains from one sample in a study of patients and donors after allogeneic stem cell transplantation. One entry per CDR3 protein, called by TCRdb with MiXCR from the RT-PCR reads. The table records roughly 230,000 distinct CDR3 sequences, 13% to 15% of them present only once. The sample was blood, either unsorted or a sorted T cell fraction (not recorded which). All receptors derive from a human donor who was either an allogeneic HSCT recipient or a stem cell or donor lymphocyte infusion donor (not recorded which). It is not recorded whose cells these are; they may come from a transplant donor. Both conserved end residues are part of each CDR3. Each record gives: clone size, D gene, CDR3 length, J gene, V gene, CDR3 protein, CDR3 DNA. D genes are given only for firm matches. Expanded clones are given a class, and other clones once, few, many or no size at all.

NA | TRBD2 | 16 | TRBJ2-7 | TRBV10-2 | CASSESDLADSYEQYF | TGCGCCAGCAGTGAGTCGGACCTAGCGGACTCCTACGAGCAGTACTTC
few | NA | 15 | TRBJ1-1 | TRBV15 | CATAPIFGGGTEAFF | TGTGCCACCGCTCCCATATTCGGGGGGGGCACTGAAGCTTTCTTT
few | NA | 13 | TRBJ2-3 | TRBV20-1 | CSAIRDSTDTQYF | TGCAGTGCGATCCGGGACAGCACAGATACGCAGTATTTT
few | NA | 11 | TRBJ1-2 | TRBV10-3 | CAISEGQILTF | TGTGCCATCAGTGAGGGACAGATCCTGACCTTC
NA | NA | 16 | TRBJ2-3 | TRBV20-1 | CSAPPLLDLQADTQYF | TGCAGTGCCCCACCACTACTAGACCTACAGGCAGATACGCAGTATTTT
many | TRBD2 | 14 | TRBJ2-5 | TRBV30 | CAWSLAGGPETQYF | TGTGCCTGGAGTCTAGCGGGGGGGCCAGAGACCCAGTACTTC
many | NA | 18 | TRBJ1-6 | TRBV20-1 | CSARDPGRRALGYSPLHF | TGCAGTGCTAGAGACCCGGGGAGGAGGGCCCTAGGGTATTCACCCCTCCACTTT
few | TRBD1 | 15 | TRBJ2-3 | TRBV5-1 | CASRLTGVRTDTQYF | TGCGCCAGCAGGTTGACAGGGGTTAGGACAGATACGCAGTATTTT
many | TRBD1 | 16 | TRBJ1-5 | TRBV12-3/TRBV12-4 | CASSAEDRFGSQPQHF | TGTGCCAGCAGCGCAGAGGACAGGTTCGGGAGTCAGCCCCAGCATTTT
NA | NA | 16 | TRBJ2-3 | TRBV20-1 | CSAPSLRSNLFSTQYF | TGCAGTGCTCCCAGCCTCAGGTCGAACCTCTTTTCTACGCAGTATTTT
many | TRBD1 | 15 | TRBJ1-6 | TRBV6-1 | CASRRFGTGNSPLHF | TGTGCCAGCAGGAGATTCGGGACAGGCAATTCACCCCTCCACTTT
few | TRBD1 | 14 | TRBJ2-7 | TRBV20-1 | CSARIGTGGIEQYF | TGCAGTGCTAGGATCGGGACAGGGGGCATCGAGCAGTACTTC
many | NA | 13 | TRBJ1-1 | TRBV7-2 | CASNPGRWTEAFF | TGTGCCAGCAACCCAGGTCGGTGGACTGAAGCTTTCTTT
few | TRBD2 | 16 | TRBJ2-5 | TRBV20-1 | CSASPVVAGVKETQYF | TGCAGTGCCTCCCCAGTGGTAGCGGGAGTCAAAGAGACCCAGTACTTC
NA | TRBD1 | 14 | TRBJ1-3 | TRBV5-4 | CASSLGRGSDTIYF | TGTGCCAGCAGCTTGGGCAGGGGGAGCGACACCATATATTTT
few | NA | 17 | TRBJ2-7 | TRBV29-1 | CSVGTPSQTSNAYEQYF | TGCAGCGTGGGGACGCCCTCGCAAACTAGTAATGCCTACGAGCAGTACTTC
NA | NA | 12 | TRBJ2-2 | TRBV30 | CAWTPGTGELFF | TGTGCCTGGACCCCCGGTACCGGGGAGCTGTTTTTT
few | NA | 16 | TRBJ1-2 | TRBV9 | CASSPGGGLLNYGYTF | TGTGCCAGCAGCCCCGGGGGAGGGCTCCTCAACTATGGCTACACCTTC
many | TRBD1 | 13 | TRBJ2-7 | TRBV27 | CASSSARGHEQYF | TGTGCCAGCAGTTCCGCAAGGGGGCACGAGCAGTACTTC
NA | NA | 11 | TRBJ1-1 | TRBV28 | CASETNTEAFF | TGTGCCAGCGAAACGAACACTGAAGCTTTCTTT
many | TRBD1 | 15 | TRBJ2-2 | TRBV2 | CASSTIGTGAGELFF | TGTGCCAGCAGTACAATAGGGACAGGGGCCGGGGAGCTGTTTTTT
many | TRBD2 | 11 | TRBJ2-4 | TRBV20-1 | CSARKSGVEYF | TGCAGTGCTAGGAAGAGCGGGGTGGAATACTTC
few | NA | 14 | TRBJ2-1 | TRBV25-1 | CASSESRSYNEQFF | TGTGCCAGCAGTGAATCCCGCAGCTACAATGAGCAGTTCTTC
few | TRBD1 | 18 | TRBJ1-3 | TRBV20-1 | CSAFPESGGPLYGNTIYF | TGCAGTGCTTTCCCAGAATCAGGGGGCCCCCTATATGGAAACACCATATATTTT
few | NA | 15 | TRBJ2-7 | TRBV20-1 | CSARDPGTRAYEQYF | TGCAGTGCTAGAGACCCCGGGACTCGAGCGTACGAGCAGTACTTC
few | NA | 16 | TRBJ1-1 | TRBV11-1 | CASSETYWGLNTEAFF | TGTGCCAGCAGCGAGACGTATTGGGGCTTGAACACTGAAGCTTTCTTT
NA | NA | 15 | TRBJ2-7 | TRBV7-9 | CASSLARTSPYEQYF | TGTGCCAGCAGCTTAGCGAGGACATCACCCTACGAGCAGTACTTC
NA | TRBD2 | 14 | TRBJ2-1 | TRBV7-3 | CASSTSGSYNEQFF | TGTGCCAGCAGCACTAGCGGGAGCTACAATGAGCAGTTCTTC
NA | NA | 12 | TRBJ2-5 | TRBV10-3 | CATRGPQETQYF | TGTGCCACTCGGGGACCACAAGAGACCCAGTACTTC
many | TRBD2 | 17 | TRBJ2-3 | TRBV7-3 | CASSQSRTSGVTDTQYF | TGTGCCAGCAGCCAATCCAGGACTAGCGGGGTCACAGATACGCAGTATTTT
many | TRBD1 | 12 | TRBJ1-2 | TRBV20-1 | CSATGQGNGYTF | TGCAGTGCTACTGGACAGGGGAATGGCTACACCTTC
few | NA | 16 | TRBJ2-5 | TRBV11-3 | CASSLDIGVSQETQYF | TGTGCCAGCAGCTTAGATATTGGAGTTTCCCAAGAGACCCAGTACTTC
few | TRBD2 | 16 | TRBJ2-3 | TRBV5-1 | CASSLESGGRSDTQYF | TGCGCCAGCAGCTTGGAATCAGGCGGGAGGTCAGATACGCAGTATTTT
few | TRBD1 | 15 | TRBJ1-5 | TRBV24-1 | CATSAGGAGNQPQHF | TGTGCCACCAGTGCAGGGGGCGCGGGCAATCAGCCCCAGCATTTT
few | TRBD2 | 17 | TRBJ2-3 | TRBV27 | CASRGLAGGPTTDTQYF | TGTGCCAGCAGAGGACTAGCGGGAGGACCTACCACAGATACGCAGTATTTT
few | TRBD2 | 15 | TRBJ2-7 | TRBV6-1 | CASSPTSGRVNEQYF | TGTGCCAGCAGCCCTACTAGCGGGAGGGTCAACGAGCAGTACTTC
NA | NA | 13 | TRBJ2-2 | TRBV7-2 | CASSTRHAGELFF | TGTGCCAGCAGCACCCGACATGCCGGGGAGCTGTTTTTT
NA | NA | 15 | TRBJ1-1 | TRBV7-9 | CASSLKGGGIAEAFF | TGTGCCAGCAGCTTAAAGGGTGGGGGTATCGCTGAAGCTTTCTTT
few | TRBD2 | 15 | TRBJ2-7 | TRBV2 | CAGKVIAGGSGEQYF | TGTGCCGGAAAGGTAATAGCGGGAGGTTCGGGAGAGCAGTACTTC
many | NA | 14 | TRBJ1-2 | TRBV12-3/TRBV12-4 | CASSLALDNYGYTF | TGTGCCAGCAGTTTAGCGCTGGACAACTATGGCTACACCTTC
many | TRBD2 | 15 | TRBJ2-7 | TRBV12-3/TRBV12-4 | CASHPGGPGFNEQYF | TGTGCCAGCCACCCGGGAGGGCCGGGATTCAACGAGCAGTACTTC
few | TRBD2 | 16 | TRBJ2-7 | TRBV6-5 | CASSSTSGRSTYEQYF | TGTGCCAGCAGTTCGACTAGCGGGAGAAGTACCTACGAGCAGTACTTC
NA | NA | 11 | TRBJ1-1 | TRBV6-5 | CASVCNTEAFF | TGTGCCAGCGTGTGCAACACTGAAGCTTTCTTT
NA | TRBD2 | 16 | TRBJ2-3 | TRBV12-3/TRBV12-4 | CASNYLAGGSTDTQYF | TGTGCCAGCAACTACCTGGCGGGGGGGAGCACAGATACGCAGTATTTT
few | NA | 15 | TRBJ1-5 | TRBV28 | CASNTNGVSGEPQHF | TGTGCCAGCAATACCAATGGGGTGTCCGGGGAGCCCCAGCATTTT
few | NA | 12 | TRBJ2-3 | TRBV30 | CAWSAQTDTQYF | TGTGCCTGGAGTGCCCAGACAGATACGCAGTATTTT
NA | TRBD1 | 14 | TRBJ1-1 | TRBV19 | CASRPQGGNTEAFF | TGTGCCAGTAGGCCACAGGGGGGGAACACTGAAGCTTTCTTT
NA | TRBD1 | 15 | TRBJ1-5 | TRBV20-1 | CSARLTGASNQPQHF | TGCAGTGCTAGGTTGACAGGGGCGAGCAATCAGCCCCAGCATTTT